These 9 T cell receptor beta chains originate from one sample sequenced in a study of T cell clonotyping in hematopoietic cell transplantation. Sequencing used immunoSEQ multiplex PCR; TCRdb keeps in-frame clones, though not all of them. The repertoire holds 8,000 or so clones, about three fifths seen once, with 20% to 25% in the top ten. The sequences come from peripheral blood mononuclear cells, collected 100 days after allogeneic stem cell transplant. Source of these receptors: a male patient over 55 who had an allogeneic stem cell transplant from an unrelated donor, so the T cells may come from the graft donor. Some clones in this sample may be carry-over from other donors' samples.

This sequence joins TRBV11-3 and TRBJ2-2; 13 bases match TRBD2. The CDR3 is 18 residues long. Germline V gene lookup returns CDR1 SGHNT and CDR2 YENEEA. The ends lost 4 bases at V and 0 bases at J; junction bases unmatched: 5. The CDR3 region is CASSYPTSGGSNTGELFF. The DNA of the CDR3 is TGTGCCAGCAGCTACCCGACTAGCGGGGGGTCGAACACCGGGGAGCTGTTTTTT.

This rearrangement joins TRBV6-1 to TRBJ2-7, with no clear D. Germline V gene lookup returns CDR1 MNHNS and CDR2 SASEGT. The CDR3 has 16 amino acids. V shed 0 bases and J shed 1 base, with 13 bases lying between them. The CDR3 DNA reads as TGTGCCAGCAGTGAAGCGAGGACGCCCCTTTCCTACGAGCAGTACTTC. It is translated as CASSEARTPLSYEQYF.

This clone was observed a handful of times. The chain has TRBV6-6 and TRBJ1-1, with D possibly TRBD1 on 5 matching bases. The CDR3 has 15 amino acids. Between the trimmed V and J ends, which lost 3 bases and 7 bases, there was a span of 18 bases. In germline, CDR1 is MNHNY, CDR2 SVGAGI (reference sequence). CDR3 sequence (DNA): TGTGCCAGCAGTTATTTTCCGGGAAGGGGTAATGAAGCTTTCTTT. Protein product: CASSYFPGRGNEAFF.

This clone counts as medium-sized. The V gene is TRBV21-1, the J gene TRBJ1-2. TRBV21-1 counts as a pseudogene. The CDR3 spans 14 residues. CDR3 DNA: TGTGCCAGCAGCACCACCGCGCGGGTCTATGGCTACACCTTC. The encoded protein is CASSTTARVYGYTF.

The chain couples TRBV5-6 to TRBJ1-2; D is uncertain. CDR1 and CDR2 from the germline V gene are SGHDT and YYEEEE. This CDR3 is built from 14 residues. Trimming took off 1 base at V and 4 bases at J, with 11 bases between the two ends. The CDR3 bases are TGTGCCAGCAGCTTGAGCAGACGGGTCTATGGCTACACCTTC. As protein: CASSLSRRVYGYTF.

Concerning this clone: At one end the junction does not follow the germline gene, possibly because of a read error. This chain uses TRBV5-1 with TRBJ1-3; D possibly corresponds to TRBD1 (5 bases). This CDR3 spans 14 amino acids. Germline CDR1 and CDR2: SGHRS and YFSETQ. CDR3 sequence: CASSLPGGGDTIYF. DNA for the CDR3: TGCGCCAGCAGCTTGCCCGGGGGTGGAGACACCATATATTTT. The full variable domain, in which reference TRBV5-1 and TRBJ1-3 provide the parts outside the CDR3, is KAGVTQTPRYLIKTRGQQVTLSCSPISGHRSVSWYQQTPGQGLQFLFEYFSETQRNKGNFPGRFSGRQFSNSRSEMNVSTLELGDSALYLCASSLPGGGDTIYFGEGSWLTVV.

The chain uses TRBV5-1 and TRBJ2-7; TRBD2 matches at 9 bases. CDR1 and CDR2 (germline): SGHRS, YFSETQ. V dropped 5 bases and J dropped 3; count of bases not matched to a gene: 15. The CDR3 totals 17 residues. The CDR3 is CASRRTYSGSRNYEQYF. As DNA, the CDR3 is TGCGCCAGCAGGCGTACCTATAGCGGGAGCCGCAACTACGAGCAGTACTTC.

This clone was recorded a few times. The J gene is TRBJ2-2, the V gene TRBV4-1, with TRBD2 matching over 12 bases. The CDR3 sequence is 16 residues long. CDR1 MGHRA and CDR2 YSYEKL come from the germline V gene. The ends lost 5 bases at V and 5 bases at J; junction bases unmatched: 6. The CDR3 DNA sequence: TGCGCCAGCAGCTCCGAGGGACTAGCGGGTACCGGGGAGCTGTTTTTT. Translation gives CASSSEGLAGTGELFF.

V gene TRBV6-5 combines with J gene TRBJ2-7; perhaps TRBD1 as D (6 bases). CDR1 is MNHEY, CDR2 SVGAGI, per germline. The length of the CDR3 is 16 residues. Between the trimmed V and J ends, which lost 2 bases and 2 bases, there was a span of 16 bases. CDR3 bases: TGTGCCAGCAGTTACCCGCAGGGGATACTAACCTACGAGCAGTACTTC. Encoded protein: CASSYPQGILTYEQYF.